Following are 21 T cell receptor beta chains from one sample sequenced in a study of blood T cells in healthy people across ages. Primers used in a second PCR of about 7 to 12 cycles were a sample-barcoded 5' primer and a J-beta primer mix. TCRdb reprocessed the 5' RACE reads via MiXCR and lists one record per CDR3 protein. The sample yields over 1,500,000 distinct CDR3 sequences, 49% seen once. Sequencing was carried out using blood. Receptor source: a woman between 40 and 55 years old in good health.

This clonotype was seen only a few times. The chain has TRBV6-5 and TRBJ2-5, with D possibly being TRBD1 (6 bases). V lost 4 bases, J lost 5 bases, and 14 bases lay in between. The CDR3 spans 14 residues. CDR1 MNHEY and CDR2 SVGAGI come from the germline V gene. Here the CDR3 reads CASSSPRGWETQYF. The CDR3 DNA is TGTGCCAGCAGTTCTCCCAGGGGTTGGGAGACCCAGTACTTC.

The CDR3 bases are TGTGCCAGCAGCTTCGACCGCTTCAACTACGAGCAGTACTTC. This gives the protein CASSFDRFNYEQYF. The V call is TRBV7-8, the J call TRBJ2-5; no firm D call. The DNA end is more similar to TRBJ2-7, so the J call may be wrong. Germline V gives CDR1 SGHVS, CDR2 FQNEAQ. This CDR3 has 14 residues.

This chain links TRBV6-2 or TRBV6-3 with TRBJ2-7; 8 bases agree with TRBD1. The length of the CDR3 is 16 residues. V lost 0 bases, J lost 5 bases, and 9 bases stayed unmatched. Per the germline V gene, CDR1 is MNHEY and CDR2 is SVGEGT. CDR3 in amino acids: CASSYSGTGREDEQYF. The DNA of the CDR3 is TGTGCCAGCAGTTACTCAGGGACAGGTAGAGAAGACGAGCAGTACTTC.

V gene TRBV6-5 combines with J gene TRBJ1-4; D possibly corresponds to TRBD1 (5 bases). The V end lost 4 bases, the J end lost 6 bases, and 24 bases lay between the germline ends. Germline loops: CDR1 MNHEY, CDR2 SVGAGI. There are 18 residues in the CDR3. The CDR3 DNA follows: TGTGCCAGCAGTTTCCTTCTACCGGGGGGAAGGGGCGATGAAAAACTGTTTTTT. Its protein is CASSFLLPGGRGDEKLFF.

The V and J genes are TRBV6-6 and TRBJ1-2; D is perhaps TRBD1 (5 bases). Germline assignment: CDR1 MNHNY and CDR2 SVGAGI (reference sequence). V was pared by 0 bases and J by 6 bases, with 20 bases between. The CDR3 spans 17 residues. DNA of the CDR3: TGTGCCAGCAGTTACTCGGGGCTCCGGGACCTCACTAATGGCTACACCTTC. Protein: CASSYSGLRDLTNGYTF.

This clonotype has only a few counts. This chain links TRBV4-1 with TRBJ1-2; tentatively, D is TRBD1 (5 bases). Germline V gives CDR1 MGHRA, CDR2 YSYEKL. V lost 4 bases, J lost 0 bases, and 12 bases lay in between. The CDR3 covers 15 residues. As DNA, the CDR3 is TGCGCCAGCAGCCCGACAGCGATAGCTAACTATGGCTACACCTTC. Amino acid sequence: CASSPTAIANYGYTF.

The V gene is TRBV29-1, the J gene TRBJ2-1, with TRBD2 matching 10 bases. Germline CDR1 and CDR2: SQVTM and ANQGSEA. J lost 3 bases, V lost 4 bases, and 9 bases had no gene match. The CDR3 spans 16 residues. CDR3 sequence (DNA): TGCAGCGTTGGGGGTACTAGCGGGGACGTCTACAATGAGCAGTTCTTC. Protein sequence: CSVGGTSGDVYNEQFF.

As regards this clonotype: A read error may account for a junction end that differs from germline. The chain is built from TRBV3-1 and TRBJ2-5; tentatively, D is TRBD2 (6 bases). Germline V gene lookup returns CDR1 LGHDT and CDR2 YNNKEL (reference sequence). This CDR3 spans 15 amino acids. CDR3 amino acids: CANSLGGAIQETQYF. The CDR3, as DNA: TGTGCCAACAGCCTCGGCGGGGCCATTCAAGAGACCCAGTACTTC.

This rearrangement joins TRBV4-3 to TRBJ1-4; D is possibly TRBD1 (6 bases). V gave up 3 bases and J gave up 6 bases, with 14 bases separating them. This CDR3 comprises 15 residues. Germline CDR1 reads LGHNA; CDR2 reads YSLEER. The chain's CDR3 is CASSHHQGRDEKLFF. DNA for the CDR3: TGCGCCAGCAGCCATCATCAGGGGAGGGATGAAAAACTGTTTTTT.

The rearrangement uses TRBV5-1 and TRBJ2-1; the match to TRBD1 covers 8 bases. The germline V gene has CDR1 SGHRS and CDR2 YFSETQ. V dropped 0 bases and J dropped 10; count of bases not matched to a gene: 12. This CDR3 has 16 amino acids. Here the CDR3 DNA reads TGCGCCAGCAGCTTGGCCGGACAGGGAACCCCCTACGAGCAGTTCTTC. As protein: CASSLAGQGTPYEQFF.

The rearrangement links TRBV5-1 to TRBJ2-3, with unresolved D. Trimming removed 6 bases at V and 2 bases at J, with 7 bases between. Germline V CDR1 and CDR2: SGHRS, YFSETQ. This CDR3 is built from 12 residues. The CDR3 DNA reads as TGCGCCAGCACGGCGGCCACAGATACGCAGTATTTT. It translates to CASTAATDTQYF.

The V call is TRBV6-5, the J call TRBJ2-5; 10 bases map to TRBD1. The CDR3 has 17 residues. Germline lookup yields CDR1 MNHEY and CDR2 SVGAGI. The ends lost 0 bases at V and 9 bases at J; junction bases unmatched: 13. CDR3 nucleotide sequence: TGTGCCAGCAGTTACTCGGGACAGGGGCCTACCAATAGGCCCCAGTACTTC. Residues: CASSYSGQGPTNRPQYF.

This clonotype has only a few counts. This chain links TRBV5-1 with TRBJ2-7; 7 bases fit TRBD1. The CDR3 is made up of 15 amino acids. Germline CDR1 is SGHRS and CDR2 is YFSETQ. After removal of 4 bases from V and 3 bases from J, the junction contained 10 bases not matched to a gene. In nucleotides, the CDR3 is TGCGCCAGCAGCCTCCGGACAGGTCCCGTCTACGAGCAGTACTTC. It encodes CASSLRTGPVYEQYF.

In nucleotides, the CDR3 is TGCAGCGTCCGAGGGGGTTTCACAGATACGCAGTATTTT. Its protein product is CSVRGGFTDTQYF. This chain joins TRBV29-1 and TRBJ2-3; perhaps TRBD1 as D (6 bases). Germline loops: CDR1 SQVTM, CDR2 ANQGSEA. Trimming took off 6 bases at V and 2 bases at J, with 12 bases between the two ends. This CDR3 spans 13 amino acids.

The chain couples TRBV20-1 to TRBJ2-3; D remains unclear. V lost 6 bases and J 7 bases, leaving 8 bases between the germline ends. This CDR3 region has 10 residues. Germline V gene data show CDR1 as DFQATT and CDR2 as SNEGSKA (reference sequence). CDR3 in amino acids: CSALSYTQYF. CDR3 nucleotides: TGCAGTGCCCTCTCTTATACGCAGTATTTT.

The chain joins TRBV9 to TRBJ2-3; 10 nucleotides align to TRBD2. This CDR3 comprises 17 residues. V gave up 1 base and J gave up 1 base; unmatched junction bases: 6. From germline, CDR1 is SGDLS and CDR2 YYNGEE. CDR3 residues: CASSVRSGTSGTDTQYF. The DNA for the CDR3 is TGTGCCAGCAGCGTAAGATCCGGGACTAGCGGCACAGATACGCAGTATTTT.

This rearrangement joins TRBV4-2 to TRBJ2-5, with D perhaps being TRBD1 or TRBD2 (5 bases each). The assigned J gene may be wrong: the sequence end matches TRBJ2-7 better. The CDR3 length is 14 residues. The V gene's germline CDR1 is LGHNA and CDR2 YNFKEQ. This CDR3 reads CASSLQGRNYEQYF. DNA of the CDR3: TGTGCCAGCAGCCTTCAGGGACGGAATTACGAGCAGTACTTC.

The J gene is TRBJ1-5, the V gene TRBV20-1; 8 bases line up with TRBD1. The CDR3 runs to 18 residues. The junction had 11 bases not matched to a gene; V was cut back by 0 bases and J by 1 base. Germline V gives CDR1 DFQATT, CDR2 SNEGSKA (reference sequence). In DNA, the CDR3 is TGCAGTGCTAGAGATCCTAGCAGGGGGCGGAAAAGCAATCAGCCCCAGCATTTT. As protein: CSARDPSRGRKSNQPQHF.

This clonotype appeared a single time. The genes are TRBV27 and TRBJ1-2; D not certain. Germline V CDR1 and CDR2: MNHEY, SMNVEV (reference sequence). This CDR3 has 14 amino acids. Trimming shortened V by 6 bases and J by 8 bases, and 19 bases separated the two germline ends. CDR3 residues: CASSRPGRNRGYTF. The CDR3, as DNA: TGTGCCAGCAGCCGCCCGGGAAGGAATCGGGGCTACACCTTC.

A few counts support this clonotype. This chain links TRBV18 with TRBJ2-1, with 10 bases that match TRBD2. The length of the CDR3 is 16 residues. In germline, CDR1 is KGHSH, CDR2 LQKENI. The ends lost 1 base at V and 2 bases at J; junction bases unmatched: 2. The CDR3, as DNA: TGTGCCAGCTCACCACGAGCGGGGGGGGCCTACAATGAGCAGTTCTTC. Translating gives CASSPRAGGAYNEQFF.

This clonotype has only a few counts. This sequence joins TRBV9 and TRBJ2-4; a possible D gene is TRBD2 (7 bases). This CDR3 region has 15 residues. Germline-derived CDR1 and CDR2 are SGDLS and YYNGEE. Trimming stripped 4 bases from V and 9 bases from J, with 20 bases between. The CDR3 region is CASSLNGGGSAIQYF. Here the CDR3 DNA reads TGTGCCAGCAGCTTGAATGGGGGGGGCTCGGCCATTCAGTACTTC.